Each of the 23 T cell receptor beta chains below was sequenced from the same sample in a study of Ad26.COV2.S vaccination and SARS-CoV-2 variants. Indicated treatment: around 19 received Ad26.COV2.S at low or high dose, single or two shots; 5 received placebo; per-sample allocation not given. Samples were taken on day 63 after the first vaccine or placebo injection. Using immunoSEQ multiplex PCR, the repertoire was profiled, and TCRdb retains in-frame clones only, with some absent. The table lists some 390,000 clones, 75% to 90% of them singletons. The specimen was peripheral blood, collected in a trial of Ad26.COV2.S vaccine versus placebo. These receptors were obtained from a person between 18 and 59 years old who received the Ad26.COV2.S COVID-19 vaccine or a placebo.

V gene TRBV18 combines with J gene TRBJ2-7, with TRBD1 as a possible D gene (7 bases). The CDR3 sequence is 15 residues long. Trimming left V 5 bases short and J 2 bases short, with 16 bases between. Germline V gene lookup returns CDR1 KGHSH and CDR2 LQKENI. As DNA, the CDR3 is TGTGCCAGCTCAGCGGCGGGACAGCGCGCCTACGAGCAGTACTTC. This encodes CASSAAGQRAYEQYF.

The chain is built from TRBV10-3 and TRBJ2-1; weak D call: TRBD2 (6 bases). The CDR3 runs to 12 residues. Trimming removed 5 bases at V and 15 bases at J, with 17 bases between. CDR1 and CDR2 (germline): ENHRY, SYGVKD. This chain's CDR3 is CAISMPGAPLFF. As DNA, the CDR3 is TGTGCCATCAGTATGCCGGGAGCCCCTTTGTTCTTC.

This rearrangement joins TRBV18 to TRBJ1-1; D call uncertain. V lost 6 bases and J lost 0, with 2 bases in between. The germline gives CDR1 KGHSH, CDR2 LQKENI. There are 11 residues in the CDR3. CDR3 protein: CASSMNTEAFF. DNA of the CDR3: TGTGCCAGCTCGATGAACACTGAAGCTTTCTTT.

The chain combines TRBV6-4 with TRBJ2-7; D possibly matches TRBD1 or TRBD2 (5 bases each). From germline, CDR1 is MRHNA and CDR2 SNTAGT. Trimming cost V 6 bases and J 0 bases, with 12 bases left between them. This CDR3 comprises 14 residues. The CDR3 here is CASRPRGSSYEQYF. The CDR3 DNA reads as TGTGCCAGCAGACCTCGGGGCAGCTCCTACGAGCAGTACTTC.

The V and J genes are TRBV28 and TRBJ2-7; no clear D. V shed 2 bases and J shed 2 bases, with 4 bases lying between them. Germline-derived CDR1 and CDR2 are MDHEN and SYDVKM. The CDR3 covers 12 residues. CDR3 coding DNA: TGTGCCAGCAGTTTAATGCCCTACGAGCAGTACTTC. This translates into CASSLMPYEQYF.

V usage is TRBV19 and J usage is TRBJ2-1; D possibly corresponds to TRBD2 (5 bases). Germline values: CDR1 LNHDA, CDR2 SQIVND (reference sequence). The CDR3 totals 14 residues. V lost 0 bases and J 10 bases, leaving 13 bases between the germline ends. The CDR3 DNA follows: TGTGCCAGTAGTATAGATTCTAGCCTTCGGGAGCAGTTCTTC. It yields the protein CASSIDSSLREQFF.

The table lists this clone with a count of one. The CDR3 is CASSYGGGNQETQYF. As DNA, the CDR3 is TGTGCCAGCAGCTATGGGGGCGGCAACCAAGAGACCCAGTACTTC. This rearrangement joins TRBV11-1 to TRBJ2-5, with a possible D match to TRBD1 (6 bases). In germline, CDR1 is SGHAT, CDR2 FQDESV (reference sequence). The V end lost 4 bases, the J end lost 0 bases, and 12 bases lay between the germline ends. The CDR3 runs 15 residues.

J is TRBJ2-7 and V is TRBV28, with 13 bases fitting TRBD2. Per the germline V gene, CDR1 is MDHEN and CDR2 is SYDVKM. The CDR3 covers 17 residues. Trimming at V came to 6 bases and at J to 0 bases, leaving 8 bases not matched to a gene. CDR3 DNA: TGTGCCAGCAGACCGACTAGCGGGAGGCCCCACTCCTACGAGCAGTACTTC. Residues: CASRPTSGRPHSYEQYF.

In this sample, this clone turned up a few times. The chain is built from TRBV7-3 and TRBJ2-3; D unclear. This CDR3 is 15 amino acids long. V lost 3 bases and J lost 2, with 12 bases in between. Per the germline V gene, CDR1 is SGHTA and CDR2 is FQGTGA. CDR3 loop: CASSFGRGPTDTQYF. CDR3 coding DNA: TGTGCCAGCAGCTTTGGGCGTGGACCCACAGATACGCAGTATTTT.

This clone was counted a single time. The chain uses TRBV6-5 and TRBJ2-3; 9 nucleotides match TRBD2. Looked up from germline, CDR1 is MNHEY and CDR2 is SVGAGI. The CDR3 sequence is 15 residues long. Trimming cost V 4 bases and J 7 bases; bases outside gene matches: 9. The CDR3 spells CASSSPGTSSYTQYF. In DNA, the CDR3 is TGTGCCAGCAGTTCACCCGGGACTAGCAGCTATACGCAGTATTTT.

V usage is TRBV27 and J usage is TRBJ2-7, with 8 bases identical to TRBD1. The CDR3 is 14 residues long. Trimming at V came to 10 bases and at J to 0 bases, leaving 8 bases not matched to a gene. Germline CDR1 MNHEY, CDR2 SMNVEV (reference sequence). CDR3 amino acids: CATGGQGSSYEQYF. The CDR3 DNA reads TGTGCCACCGGCGGACAGGGAAGCTCCTACGAGCAGTACTTC.

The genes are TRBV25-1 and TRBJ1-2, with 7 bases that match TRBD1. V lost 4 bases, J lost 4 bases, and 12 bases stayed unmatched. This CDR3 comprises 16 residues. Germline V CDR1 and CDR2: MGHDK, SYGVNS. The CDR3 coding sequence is TGTGCCAGCAGTGGACCAGGGGGAGCAGAATCCTATGGCTACACCTTC. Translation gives CASSGPGGAESYGYTF.

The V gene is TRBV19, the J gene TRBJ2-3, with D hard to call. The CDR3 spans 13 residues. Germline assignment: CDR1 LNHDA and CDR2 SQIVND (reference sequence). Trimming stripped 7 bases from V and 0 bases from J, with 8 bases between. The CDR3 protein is CASTQRSTDTQYF. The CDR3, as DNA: TGTGCCAGTACTCAGAGAAGCACAGATACGCAGTATTTT.

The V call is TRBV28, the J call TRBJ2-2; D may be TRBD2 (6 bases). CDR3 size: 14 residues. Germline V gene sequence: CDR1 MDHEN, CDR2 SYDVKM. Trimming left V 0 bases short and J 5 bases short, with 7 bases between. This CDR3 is CASSLWGGTGELFF. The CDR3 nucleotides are TGTGCCAGCAGTTTATGGGGGGGAACCGGGGAGCTGTTTTTT.

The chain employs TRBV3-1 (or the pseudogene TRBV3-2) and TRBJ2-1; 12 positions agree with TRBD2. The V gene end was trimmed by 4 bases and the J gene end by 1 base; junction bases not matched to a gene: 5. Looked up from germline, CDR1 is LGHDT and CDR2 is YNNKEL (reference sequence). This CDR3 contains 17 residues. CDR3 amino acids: CASSPTGLAGSYNEQFF. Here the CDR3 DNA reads TGTGCCAGCAGCCCCACCGGACTAGCGGGGTCCTACAATGAGCAGTTCTTC.

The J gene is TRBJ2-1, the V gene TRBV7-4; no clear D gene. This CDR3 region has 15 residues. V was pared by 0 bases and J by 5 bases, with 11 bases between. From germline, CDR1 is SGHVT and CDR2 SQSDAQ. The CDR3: CASSLAECPHNEQFF. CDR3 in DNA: TGTGCCAGCAGCTTAGCAGAGTGCCCTCACAATGAGCAGTTCTTC. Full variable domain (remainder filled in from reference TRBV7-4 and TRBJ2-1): GAGVSQSPRYKVAKRGRDVALRCDSISGHVTLYWYRQTLGQGSEVLTYSQSDAQRDKSGRPSGRFSAERPERSVSTLKIQRTEQGDSAVYLCASSLAECPHNEQFFGPGTRLTVL.

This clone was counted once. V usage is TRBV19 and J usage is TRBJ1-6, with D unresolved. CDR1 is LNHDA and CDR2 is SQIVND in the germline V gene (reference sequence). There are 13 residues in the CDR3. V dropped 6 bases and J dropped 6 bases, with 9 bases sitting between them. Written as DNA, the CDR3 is TGTGCCAGTAGCGACACCCTTAATTCACCCCTCCACTTT. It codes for CASSDTLNSPLHF.

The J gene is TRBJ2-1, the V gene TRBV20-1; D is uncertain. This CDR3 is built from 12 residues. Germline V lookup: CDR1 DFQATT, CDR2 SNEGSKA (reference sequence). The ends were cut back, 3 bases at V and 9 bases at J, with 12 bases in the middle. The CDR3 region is CSASRSWGEQFF. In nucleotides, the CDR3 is TGCAGTGCTAGTAGGTCTTGGGGTGAGCAGTTCTTC.

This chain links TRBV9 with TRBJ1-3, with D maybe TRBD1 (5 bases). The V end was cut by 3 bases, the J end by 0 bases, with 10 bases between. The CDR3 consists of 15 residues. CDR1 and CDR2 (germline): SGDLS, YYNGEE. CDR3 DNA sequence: TGTGCCAGCAGCGGGACGGGGGACTCTGGAAACACCATATATTTT. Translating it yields CASSGTGDSGNTIYF.

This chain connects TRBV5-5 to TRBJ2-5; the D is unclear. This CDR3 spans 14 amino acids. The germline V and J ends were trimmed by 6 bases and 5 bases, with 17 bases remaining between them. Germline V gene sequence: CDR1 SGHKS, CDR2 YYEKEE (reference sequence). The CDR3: CASTRRLGRETQYF. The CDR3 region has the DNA TGTGCCAGCACTCGAAGGTTGGGCCGCGAGACCCAGTACTTC.

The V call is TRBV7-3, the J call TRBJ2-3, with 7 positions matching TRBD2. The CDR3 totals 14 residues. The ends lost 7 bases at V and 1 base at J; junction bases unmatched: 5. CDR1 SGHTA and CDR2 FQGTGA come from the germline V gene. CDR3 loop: CASNRGGGTDTQYF. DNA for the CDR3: TGTGCCAGCAACCGGGGAGGGGGCACAGATACGCAGTATTTT.

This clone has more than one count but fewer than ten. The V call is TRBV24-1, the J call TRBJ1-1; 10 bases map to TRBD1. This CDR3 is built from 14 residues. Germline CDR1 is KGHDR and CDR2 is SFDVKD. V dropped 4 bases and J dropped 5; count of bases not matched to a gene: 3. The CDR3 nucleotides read TGTGCCACCAGTGACCCGGGACAGGGGACTGAAGCTTTCTTT. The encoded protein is CATSDPGQGTEAFF.

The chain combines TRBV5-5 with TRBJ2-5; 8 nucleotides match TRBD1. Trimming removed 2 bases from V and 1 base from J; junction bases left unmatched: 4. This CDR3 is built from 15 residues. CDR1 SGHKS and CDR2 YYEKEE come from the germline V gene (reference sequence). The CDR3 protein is CASSFRGQGQETQYF. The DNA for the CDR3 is TGTGCCAGCAGCTTCAGAGGACAGGGCCAAGAGACCCAGTACTTC.